Below are 8 T cell receptor beta chains sequenced from a single sample in a study of spatial heterogeneity in lung cancer. Specified time point: blood at routine non-recurrence follow-up after resection. One entry per CDR3 protein results from TCRdb running MiXCR on the 5' RACE reads. The data contain about 100,000 distinct CDR3 sequences, 19% of them singletons. The sample was PBMCs, taken at follow-up. The receptors were gathered from a male donor with early-stage non-small cell lung cancer.

This clonotype has only a few counts. The rearrangement links TRBV15 to TRBJ2-3; 9 bases align to TRBD2. Germline V lookup: CDR1 LNHNV, CDR2 YYDKDF (reference sequence). Trimming took 0 bases from V and 6 from J; bases not matched to a gene: 4. This CDR3 region has 15 residues. In DNA form, the CDR3 reads TGTGCCACCAGCAGAGATACCAGCGGGGGGGATACGCAGTATTTT. This translates into CATSRDTSGGDTQYF.

The chain joins TRBV20-1 to TRBJ1-1; TRBD1 matches 7 bases. The CDR3 is made up of 14 amino acids. Per the germline V gene, CDR1 is DFQATT and CDR2 is SNEGSKA (reference sequence). V gave up 6 bases and J gave up 5 bases; unmatched junction bases: 12. CDR3 loop: CSADPTTGRTEAFF. CDR3 nucleotide sequence: TGCAGTGCCGACCCAACGACAGGGCGAACTGAAGCTTTCTTT.

This chain uses TRBV7-3 with TRBJ1-1, with D uncertain. The CDR3 runs to 14 residues. V dropped 3 bases and J dropped 1 base, with 9 bases sitting between them. In germline, CDR1 is SGHTA, CDR2 FQGTGA. Here the CDR3 reads CASSFGPRNTEAFF. The DNA for the CDR3 is TGTGCCAGCAGCTTCGGACCCCGGAACACTGAAGCTTTCTTT.

This sequence joins TRBV2 and TRBJ1-6; D unclear. The CDR3 runs 16 residues. Trimming cost V 6 bases and J 4 bases, with 16 bases left between them. Germline V gene lookup returns CDR1 SNHLY and CDR2 FYNNEI. The CDR3 DNA follows: TGTGCCAGCAGCTACATCGCGGGATTGTATAATTCACCCCTCCACTTT. Protein product: CASSYIAGLYNSPLHF.

This clonotype was found a few times. This chain links TRBV5-4 with TRBJ2-6; TRBD1 might be the D (6 bases). Between the trimmed V and J ends, which lost 3 bases and 1 base, there was a span of 8 bases. Per germline, CDR1 SGHNT and CDR2 YYREEE (reference sequence). The CDR3 runs to 15 residues. The CDR3 loop reads CASSSRGSGANVLTF. The CDR3 region has the DNA TGTGCCAGCAGCTCAAGGGGGTCTGGGGCCAACGTCCTGACTTTC.

Only a few counts were recorded for this clonotype. The CDR3 DNA sequence: TGTGCCAGCAGCTTAGCTAGCGGATCCAAGGGGACCCAGTACTTC. It translates to CASSLASGSKGTQYF. The chain recombines TRBV7-2 with TRBJ2-5, with a tentative D call TRBD2 (6 bases). There are 15 residues in the CDR3. Trimming pared 0 bases from V and 7 bases from J, leaving 15 bases between. The germline CDR1 and CDR2 sequences are SGHTA and FQGNSA. Looking up the rest from reference TRBV7-2 and TRBJ2-5 gives the full variable domain: GAGVSQSPSNKVTEKGKDVELRCDPISGHTALYWYRQSLGQGLEFLIYFQGNSAPDKSGLPSDRFSAERTGGSVSTLTIQRTQQEDSAVYLCASSLASGSKGTQYFGPGTRLLVL.

The sample holds a few counts of this clonotype. The V gene is TRBV18, the J gene TRBJ1-3; D is ambiguous. This CDR3 has 15 residues. Trimming left V 2 bases short and J 0 bases short, with 8 bases between. Germline assignment: CDR1 KGHSH and CDR2 LQKENI. The chain's CDR3 is CASSPSQNSGNTIYF. The CDR3 region has the DNA TGTGCCAGCTCACCATCACAGAACTCTGGAAACACCATATATTTT. Complete variable domain (other parts from reference TRBV18 and TRBJ1-3): NAGVMQNPRHLVRRRGQEARLRCSPMKGHSHVYWYRQLPEEGLKFMVYLQKENIIDESGMPKERFSAEFPKEGPSILRIQQVVRGDSAAYFCASSPSQNSGNTIYFGEGSWLTVV.

This clonotype has only a few counts. This chain uses TRBV30 with TRBJ2-1; tentatively, D is TRBD2 (6 bases). The V and J ends lost 2 bases and 4 bases respectively, with 15 bases between them. The CDR3 loop spans 15 amino acids. Germline V CDR1 and CDR2: GTSNPN, SVGIG (reference sequence). The CDR3 bases are TGTGCCTGGAGTCCGGACTATCTCACGTACAATGAGCAGTTCTTC. It yields the protein CAWSPDYLTYNEQFF. The whole variable domain, filled in from reference TRBV30 and TRBJ2-1, reads SQTIHQWPATLVQPVGSPLSLECTVEGTSNPNLYWYRQAAGRGLQLLFYSVGIGQISSEVPQNLSASRPQDRQFILSSKKLLLSDSGFYLCAWSPDYLTYNEQFFGPGTRLTVL.